These 5 T cell receptor beta chains share one sample of origin, sequenced in a study of PD-1 blockade in classical Hodgkin lymphoma. The table came from immunoSEQ multiplex PCR; TCRdb's copy has only in-frame clones and leaves some out. The data hold 40,000 to 45,000 clones, with about three quarters observed a single time. Relapse after autologous stem cell transplantation occurred in every patient, and brentuximab vedotin exposure varied. This sample comprised peripheral blood mononuclear cells (PBMCs), obtained at baseline. All receptors come from a human donor with classical Hodgkin lymphoma.

Concerning this clone: This same CDR3 is encoded by further DNA sequences in the sample. The J gene is TRBJ2-7, the V gene TRBV7-2; 12 nucleotides match TRBD2. The germline gives CDR1 SGHTA, CDR2 FQGNSA. The ends lost 2 bases at V and 7 bases at J; junction bases unmatched: 6. The CDR3 is 15 amino acids. The DNA for the CDR3 is TGTGCCAGCAGCTTAAGACTAGCGGGGGCGGGGGAGCAGTACTTC. Amino acids: CASSLRLAGAGEQYF. Full variable domain (rest looked up from reference TRBV7-2 and TRBJ2-7): GAGVSQSPSNKVTEKGKDVELRCDPISGHTALYWYRQSLGQGLEFLIYFQGNSAPDKSGLPSDRFSAERTGGSVSTLTIQRTQQEDSAVYLCASSLRLAGAGEQYFGPGTRLTVT.

The J gene is TRBJ2-7, the V gene TRBV4-3, with D possibly TRBD1 on 5 matching bases. The CDR3 is made up of 15 amino acids. The germline V and J ends were trimmed by 0 bases and 2 bases, with 11 bases remaining between them. Germline CDR1 LGHNA, CDR2 YSLEER. The CDR3 bases are TGCGCCAGCAGCCAAGAAGGGGCCGTCACCTACGAGCAGTACTTC. It is translated as CASSQEGAVTYEQYF.

This chain joins TRBV7-7 and TRBJ2-5, with D maybe TRBD1 (5 bases). Germline V gene data show CDR1 as SSHAT and CDR2 as FNYEAQ (reference sequence). This CDR3 contains 12 residues. V gave up 5 bases and J gave up 6 bases, with 10 bases separating them. Here the CDR3 DNA reads TGTGCCAGCAGCGAGCAGGGTCAGACCCAGTACTTC. This translates into CASSEQGQTQYF.

This clone was counted a few times. The gene calls are TRBV4-3 and TRBJ2-7; D is undetermined. Germline CDR1 is LGHNA and CDR2 is YSLEER. V was cut by 0 bases and J by 0 bases, with 6 bases left in between. This CDR3 spans 14 amino acids. The DNA for the CDR3 is TGCGCCAGCAGCCAAGATCCAGACTCCTACGAGCAGTACTTC. Its translation: CASSQDPDSYEQYF.

The genes are TRBV7-9 and TRBJ1-4; no clear D gene. Germline V CDR1 and CDR2: SEHNR, FQNEAQ (reference sequence). The CDR3 covers 12 residues. Trimming took 1 base from V and 8 from J, leaving 5 bases between them. The CDR3: CASSLDVEKLFF. In DNA form, the CDR3 reads TGTGCCAGCAGCTTAGATGTCGAAAAACTGTTTTTT.